This paragraph reports one TCR beta chain. Antigen unknown. According to the study, TCR beta libraries were built with iRepertoire HTBI primers and CDR3-region Arm-PCR. TCRdb analysed the multiplex PCR reads with MiXCR anew, one entry per CDR3 protein. The sample holds 350,000 to 500,000 distinct CDR3 sequences, 16% seen once. CDR3 length: 13 residues. V shed 6 bases and J 13 bases; nucleotides not matched to a gene: 9. The germline gives CDR1 DFQATT, CDR2 SNEGSKA (reference sequence). The sample's time point: newly diagnosed GD, antithyroid drugs for less than 3 months. Researchers made the TCR library from RNA that was extracted from PBMCs. These data belong to a study of regulatory T cells in long-lasting Graves disease. Study results and limitations: Graves' patients with persistent disease showed TCR diversity lower than patients newly diagnosed.

This same sample was also taken into another study, of T cells in Graves' hyperthyroidism and ophthalmopathy. This second study says: Aged 18 to 65, the patients had hyperthyroidism that was newly diagnosed and had lasted under 2 months.

The source was peripheral blood mononuclear cells (PBMCs), collected at new diagnosis, from a patient treated with antithyroid drugs. This TCR was recovered from a woman aged 18 to 35 with Graves disease. V is TRBV20-1 and J is TRBJ2-1, with 13 bases identical to TRBD2. The CDR3 region is CSAGLAGEETQFF. The CDR3 nucleotides are TGCAGTGCCGGACTAGCGGGAGAAGAGACCCAGTTCTTC.